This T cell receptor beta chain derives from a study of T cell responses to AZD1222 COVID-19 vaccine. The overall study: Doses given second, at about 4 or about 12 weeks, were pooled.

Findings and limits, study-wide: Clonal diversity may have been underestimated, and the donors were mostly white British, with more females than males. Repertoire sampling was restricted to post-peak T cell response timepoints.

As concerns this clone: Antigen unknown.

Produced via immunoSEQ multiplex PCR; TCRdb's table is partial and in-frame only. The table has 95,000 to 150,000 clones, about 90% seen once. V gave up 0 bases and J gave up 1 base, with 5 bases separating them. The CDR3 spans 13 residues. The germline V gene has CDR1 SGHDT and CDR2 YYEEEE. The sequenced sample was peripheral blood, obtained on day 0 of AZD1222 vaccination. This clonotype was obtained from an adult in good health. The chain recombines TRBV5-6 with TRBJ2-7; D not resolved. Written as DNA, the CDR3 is TGTGCCAGCAGCTTGGGGATGTCCTACGAGCAGTACTTC. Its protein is CASSLGMSYEQYF.